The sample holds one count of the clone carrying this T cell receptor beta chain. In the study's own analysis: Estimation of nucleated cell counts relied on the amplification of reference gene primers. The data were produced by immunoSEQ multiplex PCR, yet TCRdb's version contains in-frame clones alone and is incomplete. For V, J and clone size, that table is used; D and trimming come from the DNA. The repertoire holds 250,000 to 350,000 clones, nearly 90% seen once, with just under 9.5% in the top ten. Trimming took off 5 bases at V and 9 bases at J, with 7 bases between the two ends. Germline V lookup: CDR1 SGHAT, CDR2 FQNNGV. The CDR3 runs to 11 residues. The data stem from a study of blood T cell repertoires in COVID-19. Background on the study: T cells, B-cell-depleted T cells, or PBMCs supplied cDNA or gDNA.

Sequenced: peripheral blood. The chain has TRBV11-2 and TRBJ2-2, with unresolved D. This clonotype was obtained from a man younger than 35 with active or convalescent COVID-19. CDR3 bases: TGTGCCAGCAGCCCAGCGCGGGAGCTGTTTTTT. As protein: CASSPARELFF.